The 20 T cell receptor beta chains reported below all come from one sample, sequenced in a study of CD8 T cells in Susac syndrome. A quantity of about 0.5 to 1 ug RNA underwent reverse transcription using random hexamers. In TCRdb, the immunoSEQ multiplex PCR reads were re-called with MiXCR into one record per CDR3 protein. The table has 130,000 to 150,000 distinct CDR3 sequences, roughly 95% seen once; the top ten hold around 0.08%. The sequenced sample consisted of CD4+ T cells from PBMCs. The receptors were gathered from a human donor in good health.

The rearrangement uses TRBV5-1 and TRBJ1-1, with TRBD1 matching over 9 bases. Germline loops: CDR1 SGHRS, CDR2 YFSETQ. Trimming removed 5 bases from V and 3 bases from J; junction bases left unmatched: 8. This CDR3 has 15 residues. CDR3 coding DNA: TGCGCCAGCAGACAAACGGGACAGGGCTACACTGAAGCTTTCTTT. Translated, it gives CASRQTGQGYTEAFF.

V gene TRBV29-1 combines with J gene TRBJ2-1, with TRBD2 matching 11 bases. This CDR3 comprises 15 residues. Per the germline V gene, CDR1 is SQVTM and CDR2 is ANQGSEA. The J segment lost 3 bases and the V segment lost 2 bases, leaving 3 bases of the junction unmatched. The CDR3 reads CSVERGTSGYNEQFF. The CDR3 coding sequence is TGCAGCGTTGAACGGGGGACTAGCGGCTACAATGAGCAGTTCTTC.

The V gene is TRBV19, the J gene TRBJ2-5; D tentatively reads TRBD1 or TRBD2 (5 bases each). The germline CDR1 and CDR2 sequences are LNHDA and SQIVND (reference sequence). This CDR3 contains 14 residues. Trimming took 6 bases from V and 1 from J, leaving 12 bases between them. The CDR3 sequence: CASSLSGTQETQYF. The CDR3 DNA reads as TGTGCCAGTAGCTTATCCGGGACCCAAGAGACCCAGTACTTC. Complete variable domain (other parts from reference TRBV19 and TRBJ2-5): DGGITQSPKYLFRKEGQNVTLSCEQNLNHDAMYWYRQDPGQGLRLIYYSQIVNDFQKGDIAEGYSVSREKKESFPLTVTSAQKNPTAFYLCASSLSGTQETQYFGPGTRLLVL.

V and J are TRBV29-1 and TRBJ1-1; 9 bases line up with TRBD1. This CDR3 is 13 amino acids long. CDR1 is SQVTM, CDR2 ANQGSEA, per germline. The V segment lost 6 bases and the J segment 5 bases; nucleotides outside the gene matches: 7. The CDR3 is CSVGTGRGTEAFF. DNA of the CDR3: TGCAGCGTGGGGACAGGGAGGGGAACTGAAGCTTTCTTT.

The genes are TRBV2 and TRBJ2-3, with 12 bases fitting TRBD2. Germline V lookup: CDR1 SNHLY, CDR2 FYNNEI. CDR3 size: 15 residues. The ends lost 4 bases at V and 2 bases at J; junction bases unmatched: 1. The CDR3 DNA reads TGTGCCAGCAGTGGACTAGCGGGAGCCACAGATACGCAGTATTTT. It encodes CASSGLAGATDTQYF.

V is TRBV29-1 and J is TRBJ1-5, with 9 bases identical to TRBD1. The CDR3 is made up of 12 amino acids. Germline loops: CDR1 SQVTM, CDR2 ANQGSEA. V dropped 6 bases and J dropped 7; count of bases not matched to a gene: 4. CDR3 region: CSVGQGGQPQHF. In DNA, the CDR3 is TGCAGCGTGGGACAGGGTGGACAGCCCCAGCATTTT.

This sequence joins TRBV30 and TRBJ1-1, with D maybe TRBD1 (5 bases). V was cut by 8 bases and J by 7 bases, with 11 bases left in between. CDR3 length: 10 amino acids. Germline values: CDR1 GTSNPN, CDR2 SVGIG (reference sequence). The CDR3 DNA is TGTGCCGGACGGGGGGGTGAAGCTTTCTTT. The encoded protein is CAGRGGEAFF.

DNA for the CDR3: TGTGCCACCAGCAAAGGACTAGCGGGAGGTAGATACGAGCAGTACTTC. It translates to CATSKGLAGGRYEQYF. The chain has TRBV15 and TRBJ2-7; the match to TRBD2 covers 14 bases. The CDR3 runs 16 residues. V lost 4 bases to trimming and J lost 4 bases; unmatched junction nucleotides: 6. Germline V gene sequence: CDR1 LNHNV, CDR2 YYDKDF (reference sequence).

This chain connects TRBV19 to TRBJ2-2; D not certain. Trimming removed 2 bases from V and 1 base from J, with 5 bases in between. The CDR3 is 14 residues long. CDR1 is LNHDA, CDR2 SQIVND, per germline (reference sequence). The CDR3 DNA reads TGTGCCAGTAGTATAATAGGGAACACCGGGGAGCTGTTTTTT. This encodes CASSIIGNTGELFF.

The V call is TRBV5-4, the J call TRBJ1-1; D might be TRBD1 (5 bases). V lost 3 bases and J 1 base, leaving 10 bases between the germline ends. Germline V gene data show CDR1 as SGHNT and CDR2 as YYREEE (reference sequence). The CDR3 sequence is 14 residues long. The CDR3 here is CASSSGRTNTEAFF. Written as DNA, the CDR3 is TGTGCCAGCAGCTCGGGACGGACGAACACTGAAGCTTTCTTT. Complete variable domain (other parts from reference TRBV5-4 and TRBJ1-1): ETGVTQSPTHLIKTRGQQVTLRCSSQSGHNTVSWYQQALGQGPQFIFQYYREEENGRGNFPPRFSGLQFPNYSSELNVNALELDDSALYLCASSSGRTNTEAFFGQGTRLTVV.

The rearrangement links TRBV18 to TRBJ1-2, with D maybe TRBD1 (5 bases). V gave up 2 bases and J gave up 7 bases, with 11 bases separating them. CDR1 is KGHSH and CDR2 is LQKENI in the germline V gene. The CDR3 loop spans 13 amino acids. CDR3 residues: CASSPDQGFGYTF. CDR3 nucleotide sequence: TGTGCCAGCTCACCAGATCAGGGCTTTGGCTACACCTTC.

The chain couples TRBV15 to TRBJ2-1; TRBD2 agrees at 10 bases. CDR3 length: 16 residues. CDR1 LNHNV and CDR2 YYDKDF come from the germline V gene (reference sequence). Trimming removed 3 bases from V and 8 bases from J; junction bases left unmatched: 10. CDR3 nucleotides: TGTGCCACCAGCAGTCGTAGGACTAGCGGTCGCGATGAGCAGTTCTTC. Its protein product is CATSSRRTSGRDEQFF. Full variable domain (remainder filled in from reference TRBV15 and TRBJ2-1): DAMVIQNPRYQVTQFGKPVTLSCSQTLNHNVMYWYQQKSSQAPKLLFHYYDKDFNNEADTPDNFQSRRPNTSFCFLDIRSPGLGDTAMYLCATSSRRTSGRDEQFFGPGTRLTVL.

The CDR3 protein is CAIRLAAGYTDTQYF. The CDR3 DNA follows: TGTGCCATCAGGTTAGCGGCTGGGTACACAGATACGCAGTATTTT. This rearrangement joins TRBV10-3 to TRBJ2-3; D is perhaps TRBD2 (6 bases). The CDR3 runs to 15 residues. V was shortened by 6 bases and J by 2 bases, with 15 bases between the two germline ends. Per germline, CDR1 ENHRY and CDR2 SYGVKD.

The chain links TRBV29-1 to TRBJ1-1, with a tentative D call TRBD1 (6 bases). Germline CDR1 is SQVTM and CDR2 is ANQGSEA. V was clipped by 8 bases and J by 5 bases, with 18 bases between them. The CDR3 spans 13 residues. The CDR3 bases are TGCAGCTCTGTGTGGGGGCAGGGGACTGAAGCTTTCTTT. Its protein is CSSVWGQGTEAFF.

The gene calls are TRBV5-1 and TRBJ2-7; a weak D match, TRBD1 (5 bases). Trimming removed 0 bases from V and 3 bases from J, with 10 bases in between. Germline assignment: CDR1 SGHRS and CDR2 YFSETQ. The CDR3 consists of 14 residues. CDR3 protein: CASSLGRGNYEQYF. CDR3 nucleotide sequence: TGCGCCAGCAGCTTGGGTAGGGGAAACTACGAGCAGTACTTC.

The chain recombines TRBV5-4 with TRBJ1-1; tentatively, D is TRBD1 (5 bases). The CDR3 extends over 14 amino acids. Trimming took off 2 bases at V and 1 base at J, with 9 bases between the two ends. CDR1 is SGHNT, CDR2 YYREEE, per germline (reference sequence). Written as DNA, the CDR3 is TGTGCCAGCAGCTTAAGGGGCAGGAACACTGAAGCTTTCTTT. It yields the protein CASSLRGRNTEAFF.

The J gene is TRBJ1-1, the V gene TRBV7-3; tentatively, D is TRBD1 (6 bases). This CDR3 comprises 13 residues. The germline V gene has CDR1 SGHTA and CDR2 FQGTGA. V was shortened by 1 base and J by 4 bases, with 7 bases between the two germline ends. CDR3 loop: CASSLMTGTEAFF. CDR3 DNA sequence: TGTGCCAGCAGCTTAATGACAGGCACTGAAGCTTTCTTT.

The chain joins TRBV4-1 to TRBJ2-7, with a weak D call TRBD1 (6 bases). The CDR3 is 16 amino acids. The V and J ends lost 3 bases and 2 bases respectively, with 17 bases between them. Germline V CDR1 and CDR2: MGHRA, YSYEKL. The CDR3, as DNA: TGCGCCAGCAGCCAGCTCGCCGGGACAAAAGCCTACGAGCAGTACTTC. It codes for CASSQLAGTKAYEQYF.

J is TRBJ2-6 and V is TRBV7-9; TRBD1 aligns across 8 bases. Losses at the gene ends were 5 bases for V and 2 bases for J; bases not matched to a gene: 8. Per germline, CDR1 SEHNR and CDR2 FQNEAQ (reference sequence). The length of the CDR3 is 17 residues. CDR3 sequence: CASSQGWTGPGANVLTF. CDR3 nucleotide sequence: TGTGCCAGCAGCCAGGGCTGGACAGGGCCTGGGGCCAACGTCCTGACTTTC.

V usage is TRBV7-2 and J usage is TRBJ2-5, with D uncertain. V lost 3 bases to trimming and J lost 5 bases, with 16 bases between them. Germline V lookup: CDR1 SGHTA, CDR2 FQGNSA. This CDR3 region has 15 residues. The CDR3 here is CASSFPPPQLETQYF. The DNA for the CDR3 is TGTGCCAGCAGCTTTCCCCCGCCCCAGCTGGAGACCCAGTACTTC.